Following are 27 T cell receptor beta chains from one sample sequenced in a study of blood T cell repertoires in COVID-19. Assay used: immunoSEQ multiplex PCR; TCRdb lists only in-frame clones, some missing. The table has about 140,000 clones, 85% to 90% seen once. The sequenced material came from peripheral blood. These receptors came from a woman between 55 and 75 years old with acute or convalescent COVID-19.

The chain has TRBV28 and TRBJ1-2; tentatively, D is TRBD1 (5 bases). Trimming pared 7 bases from V and 3 bases from J, leaving 15 bases between. The CDR3 runs to 14 residues. In germline, CDR1 is MDHEN, CDR2 SYDVKM. The CDR3 nucleotides are TGTGCCAGCATCTCCTCGGGGGGTTACTATGGCTACACCTTC. Translating gives CASISSGGYYGYTF.

This chain joins TRBV27 and TRBJ2-7; the D gene is possibly TRBD1 (6 bases). CDR3 length: 12 residues. Looked up from germline, CDR1 is MNHEY and CDR2 is SMNVEV (reference sequence). Trimming removed 8 bases at V and 2 bases at J, with 10 bases between. CDR3: CASGSGAYEQYF. The CDR3 nucleotides read TGTGCCAGCGGCTCAGGGGCCTACGAGCAGTACTTC.

This clone was counted once. The chain employs TRBV21-1 and TRBJ2-5; the D call of TRBD2 is as the table states it, not checked on the DNA. TRBV21-1 is recorded as a pseudogene. CDR3 length: 13 amino acids. The CDR3 nucleotides are TGTGCCAGCAGCATTAGGGGGGGGGAGACCCAGTACTTC. It translates to CASSIRGGETQYF.

The V and J genes are TRBV13 and TRBJ1-1, with 9 bases lining up with TRBD1. The CDR3 is 13 residues long. The J segment lost 8 bases and the V segment lost 0 bases, leaving 1 base of the junction unmatched. CDR1 PRHDT and CDR2 FYEKMQ come from the germline V gene (reference sequence). Here the CDR3 reads CASSLGGQGEAFF. The DNA of the CDR3 is TGTGCCAGCAGCTTAGGGGGACAGGGCGAAGCTTTCTTT.

The V and J genes are TRBV7-3 and TRBJ2-1; 8 positions agree with TRBD2. The V and J ends lost 4 bases and 4 bases, in that order; junction bases with no gene match: 6. CDR3 length: 15 residues. The germline V gene encodes CDR1 SGHTA and CDR2 FQGTGA. In DNA, the CDR3 is TGTGCCAGCAGCTCACTAGCGGCCCTGTACAATGAGCAGTTCTTC. Translating gives CASSSLAALYNEQFF.

The chain recombines TRBV2 with TRBJ1-6, with a weak D call TRBD1 (5 bases). The germline CDR1 and CDR2 sequences are SNHLY and FYNNEI. The CDR3 has 15 residues. V was trimmed by 4 bases and J by 14 bases, leaving 21 bases between them. CDR3 bases: TGTGCCAGCAGTGGCCCCGCAGGGTCCTTAGCTACCCTCCACTTT. This translates into CASSGPAGSLATLHF. Using reference TRBV2 and TRBJ1-6 for the parts outside the CDR3, the full variable domain is EPEVTQTPSHQVTQMGQEVILRCVPISNHLYFYWYRQILGQKVEFLVSFYNNEISEKSEIFDDQFSVERPDGSNFTLKIRSTKLEDSAMYFCASSGPAGSLATLHFGNGTRLTVT.

The chain joins TRBV12-3 or TRBV12-4 to TRBJ1-5; D not resolved. The CDR3 contains 12 residues. V lost 6 bases to trimming and J lost 7 bases, with 10 bases between them. The CDR3 spells CASSRGGQPQHF. DNA for the CDR3: TGTGCCAGCAGCCGCGGTGGGCAGCCCCAGCATTTT.

On this clone: Other DNA sequences in this specimen translate into the identical CDR3. The CDR3 DNA reads as TGCAGCGTCGGACAGGGGTCCTACGAGCAGTACTTC. It encodes CSVGQGSYEQYF. The V gene is TRBV29-1, the J gene TRBJ2-7; TRBD1 aligns across 9 bases. CDR1 SQVTM and CDR2 ANQGSEA come from the germline V gene. CDR3 size: 12 residues. The J segment lost 1 base and the V segment lost 6 bases, leaving 1 base of the junction unmatched.

The chain uses TRBV7-9 and TRBJ1-2; 10 bases fit TRBD1. Per germline, CDR1 SEHNR and CDR2 FQNEAQ (reference sequence). V lost 1 base and J lost 8; bases outside the gene matches: 4. The CDR3 runs to 14 residues. The chain's CDR3 is CASSLGQGAGGYTF. CDR3 nucleotides: TGTGCCAGCAGCTTAGGACAGGGGGCTGGGGGCTACACCTTC. The full variable domain, in which reference TRBV7-9 and TRBJ1-2 provide the parts outside the CDR3, is DTGVSQNPRHKITKRGQNVTFRCDPISEHNRLYWYRQTLGQGPEFLTYFQNEAQLEKSRLLSDRFSAERPKGSFSTLEIQRTEQGDSAMYLCASSLGQGAGGYTFGSGTRLTVV.

The chain is built from TRBV29-1 and TRBJ2-1, with D possibly being TRBD1 (5 bases). The germline V gene has CDR1 SQVTM and CDR2 ANQGSEA. Deletions cut 7 bases from V and 0 bases from J, with 16 bases between. The CDR3 covers 15 residues. The CDR3 region is CSAQGAPSSYNEQFF. CDR3 nucleotide sequence: TGCAGCGCTCAAGGGGCCCCGAGCTCCTACAATGAGCAGTTCTTC.

This chain links TRBV18 with TRBJ2-1; D is perhaps TRBD1 (5 bases). Germline V gives CDR1 KGHSH, CDR2 LQKENI. V was cut by 1 base and J by 1 base, with 11 bases left in between. The CDR3 has 16 amino acids. CDR3: CASSPLSRVSYNEQFF. Written as DNA, the CDR3 is TGTGCCAGCTCACCACTAAGCAGGGTTTCCTACAATGAGCAGTTCTTC. Full variable domain (missing parts from reference TRBV18 and TRBJ2-1): NAGVMQNPRHLVRRRGQEARLRCSPMKGHSHVYWYRQLPEEGLKFMVYLQKENIIDESGMPKERFSAEFPKEGPSILRIQQVVRGDSAAYFCASSPLSRVSYNEQFFGPGTRLTVL.

This chain links TRBV10-3 with TRBJ2-2, with 9 bases that match TRBD1. The CDR3 is 14 amino acids. Trimming removed 5 bases from V and 4 bases from J; junction bases left unmatched: 2. CDR1 is ENHRY, CDR2 SYGVKD, per germline. This CDR3 is CAISTTGGTGELFF. For the CDR3, the DNA is TGTGCCATCAGTACGACAGGGGGCACCGGGGAGCTGTTTTTT.

This clone was seen a single time. The V call is TRBV30, the J call TRBJ2-7; no firm D call. This CDR3 region has 12 residues. Per germline, CDR1 GTSNPN and CDR2 SVGIG (reference sequence). V was clipped by 5 bases and J by 0 bases, with 8 bases between them. In DNA form, the CDR3 reads TGTGCCTGGGCCGACAACTCCTACGAGCAGTACTTC. Its protein is CAWADNSYEQYF. Together with reference TRBV30 and TRBJ2-7, the CDR3 gives the full variable domain: SQTIHQWPATLVQPVGSPLSLECTVEGTSNPNLYWYRQAAGRGLQLLFYSVGIGQISSEVPQNLSASRPQDRQFILSSKKLLLSDSGFYLCAWADNSYEQYFGPGTRLTVT.

This chain joins TRBV19 and TRBJ2-2, with D maybe TRBD1 (6 bases). The germline V and J ends were trimmed by 4 bases and 3 bases, with 9 bases remaining between them. This CDR3 has 14 residues. Germline assignment: CDR1 LNHDA and CDR2 SQIVND (reference sequence). DNA of the CDR3: TGTGCCAGTAGTAAAAGACAGGACACCGGGGAGCTGTTTTTT. Protein: CASSKRQDTGELFF. Full variable domain (remainder filled in from reference TRBV19 and TRBJ2-2): DGGITQSPKYLFRKEGQNVTLSCEQNLNHDAMYWYRQDPGQGLRLIYYSQIVNDFQKGDIAEGYSVSREKKESFPLTVTSAQKNPTAFYLCASSKRQDTGELFFGEGSRLTVL.

This chain uses TRBV29-1 with TRBJ2-5, with TRBD1 as a possible D gene (6 bases). The V gene lost 5 bases and the J gene lost 4 bases, with 17 bases spanning the gap. From germline, CDR1 is SQVTM and CDR2 ANQGSEA. This CDR3 has 14 residues. The CDR3 sequence is CSVWQGKIGETQYF. The CDR3 coding sequence is TGCAGCGTTTGGCAGGGGAAGATAGGAGAGACCCAGTACTTC.

The chain recombines TRBV27 with TRBJ1-1; 7 bases are shared with TRBD1. Germline V gives CDR1 MNHEY, CDR2 SMNVEV (reference sequence). This CDR3 spans 23 amino acids. After removal of 6 bases from V and 0 bases from J, the junction contained 31 bases not matched to a gene. CDR3 nucleotide sequence: TGTGCCAGCAGGCACCTAAAAATTGGGGGAATATCGGGACAGCGGGTTATGAACACTGAAGCTTTCTTT. As protein: CASRHLKIGGISGQRVMNTEAFF.

The gene calls are TRBV19 and TRBJ2-2, with TRBD1 matching over 9 bases. CDR1 is LNHDA and CDR2 is SQIVND in the germline V gene (reference sequence). The CDR3 length is 13 residues. V dropped 6 bases and J dropped 5; count of bases not matched to a gene: 1. The CDR3 DNA reads TGTGCCAGTAGGACAGGGGGAACCGGGGAGCTGTTTTTT. Protein sequence: CASRTGGTGELFF.

V is TRBV7-9 and J is TRBJ2-6; D is perhaps TRBD1 (8 bases). CDR1 is SEHNR and CDR2 is FQNEAQ in the germline V gene (reference sequence). The CDR3 has 18 residues. V was pared by 4 bases and J by 0 bases, with 16 bases between. The CDR3, as DNA: TGTGCCAGCAGCTCAACGACAGGGGACTACTCTGGGGCCAACGTCCTGACTTTC. The encoded protein is CASSSTTGDYSGANVLTF.

A few counts support this clone. The rearrangement links TRBV18 to TRBJ1-1, with TRBD1 identical over 7 bases. Per the germline V gene, CDR1 is KGHSH and CDR2 is LQKENI. V gave up 6 bases and J gave up 7 bases; unmatched junction bases: 5. The CDR3 runs to 12 residues. The DNA of the CDR3 is TGTGCCAGCTCGGATACAGGGGTTGAAGCTTTCTTT. Translating it yields CASSDTGVEAFF.

J is TRBJ1-2 and V is TRBV7-9; D is unclear. The V gene's germline CDR1 is SEHNR and CDR2 FQNEAQ (reference sequence). The CDR3 has 16 amino acids. V was trimmed by 5 bases and J by 2 bases, leaving 18 bases between them. CDR3: CASSPRAPELNYGYTF. In nucleotides, the CDR3 is TGTGCCAGCAGCCCCCGCGCACCCGAATTGAACTATGGCTACACCTTC.

The rearrangement links TRBV7-3 to TRBJ2-5; 7 bases are shared with TRBD1. Losses at the gene ends were 1 base for V and 3 bases for J; bases not matched to a gene: 5. This CDR3 spans 15 amino acids. The germline V gene has CDR1 SGHTA and CDR2 FQGTGA. CDR3 bases: TGTGCCAGCAGCTTAAGGGCAGGGGGAAAAGAGACCCAGTACTTC. Protein product: CASSLRAGGKETQYF. The whole variable domain, filled in from reference TRBV7-3 and TRBJ2-5, reads GAGVSQTPSNKVTEKGKYVELRCDPISGHTALYWYRQSLGQGPEFLIYFQGTGAADDSGLPNDRFFAVRPEGSVSTLKIQRTERGDSAVYLCASSLRAGGKETQYFGPGTRLLVL.

The CDR3 protein is CASSLAVGVRGTTGTDTQYF. CDR3 DNA sequence: TGCGCCAGCAGCTTGGCAGTCGGTGTCAGGGGGACGACCGGCACAGATACGCAGTATTTT. J is TRBJ2-3 and V is TRBV5-1; TRBD1 aligns across 7 bases. Per germline, CDR1 SGHRS and CDR2 YFSETQ. The V and J ends lost 0 bases and 1 base, in that order; junction bases with no gene match: 17. CDR3 length equals 20 residues.

The chain has TRBV12-3 or TRBV12-4 and TRBJ2-7; TRBD2 might be the D (5 bases). The CDR3 sequence is 13 residues long. V was pared by 6 bases and J by 6 bases, with 15 bases between. The CDR3 region is CASSPRTWGEQYF. The CDR3 DNA sequence: TGTGCCAGCAGCCCCCGGACTTGGGGCGAGCAGTACTTC.

This clone was recorded once. The chain couples TRBV4-2 to TRBJ1-4, with 9 positions matching TRBD1. The germline V gene encodes CDR1 LGHNA and CDR2 YNFKEQ. With V trimmed by 0 bases and J by 5 bases, 1 base remained unmatched. The length of the CDR3 is 15 residues. The CDR3 loop reads CASSQEGQGNEKLFF. The DNA for the CDR3 is TGTGCCAGCAGCCAAGAGGGACAGGGCAATGAAAAACTGTTTTTT.

This rearrangement joins TRBV28 to TRBJ1-2, with D possibly being TRBD1 (5 bases). Trimming removed 8 bases from V and 6 bases from J, with 7 bases in between. The germline gives CDR1 MDHEN, CDR2 SYDVKM. This CDR3 spans 10 amino acids. CDR3 in amino acids: CASGGNGYTF. CDR3 nucleotide sequence: TGTGCCAGCGGGGGGAATGGCTACACCTTC.

This chain uses TRBV28 with TRBJ2-2; the D gene is possibly TRBD1 (5 bases). The CDR3 contains 16 residues. Deletions cut 4 bases from V and 2 bases from J, with 14 bases between. Germline loops: CDR1 MDHEN, CDR2 SYDVKM. This chain's CDR3 is CASSSYRWGNTGELFF. Written as DNA, the CDR3 is TGTGCCAGCAGTTCCTACAGGTGGGGTAACACCGGGGAGCTGTTTTTT.

The chain joins TRBV7-2 to TRBJ1-1, with D possibly being TRBD1 (5 bases). Germline V gene sequence: CDR1 SGHTA, CDR2 FQGNSA. Deletions cut 5 bases from V and 4 bases from J, with 14 bases between. The CDR3 spans 14 residues. The CDR3 sequence is CASSLGRASTEAFF. The CDR3 coding sequence is TGTGCCAGCAGCCTCGGCAGGGCGAGCACTGAAGCTTTCTTT.